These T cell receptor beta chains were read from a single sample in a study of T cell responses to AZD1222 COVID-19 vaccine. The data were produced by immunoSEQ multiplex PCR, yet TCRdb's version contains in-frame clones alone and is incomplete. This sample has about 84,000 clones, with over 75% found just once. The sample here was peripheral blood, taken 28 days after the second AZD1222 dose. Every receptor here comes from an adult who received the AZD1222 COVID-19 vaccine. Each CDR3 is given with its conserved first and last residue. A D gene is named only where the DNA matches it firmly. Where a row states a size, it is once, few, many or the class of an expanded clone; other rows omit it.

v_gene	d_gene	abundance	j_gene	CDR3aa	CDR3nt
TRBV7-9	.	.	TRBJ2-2	CASSLTGTGELFF	TGTGCCAGCAGCTTAACAGGGACCGGGGAGCTGTTTTTT
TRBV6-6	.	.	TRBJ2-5	CASSRQETQYF	TGTGCCAGCAGTCGACAAGAGACCCAGTACTTC
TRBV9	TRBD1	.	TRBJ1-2	CASSANRKGADSGYTF	TGTGCCAGCAGCGCAAATAGGAAGGGGGCGGACTCTGGCTACACCTTC
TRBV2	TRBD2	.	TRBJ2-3	CATKKRVRERGTDTQYF	TGTGCCACCAAAAAAAGGGTGCGGGAGAGGGGTACAGATACGCAGTATTTT
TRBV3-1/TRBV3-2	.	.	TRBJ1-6	CASSQLGGDSPLHF	TGTGCCAGCAGCCAACTTGGCGGGGATTCACCCCTCCACTTT
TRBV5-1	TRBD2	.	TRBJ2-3	CASSQPSGRTDTQYF	TGCGCCAGCAGCCAACCTAGCGGGAGAACAGATACGCAGTATTTT
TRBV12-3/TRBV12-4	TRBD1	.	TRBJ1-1	CASSVTGPEAFF	TGTGCCAGCAGCGTGACAGGGCCTGAAGCTTTCTTT
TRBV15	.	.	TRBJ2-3	CATRSGRARTDTQYF	TGTGCCACCAGGTCTGGTCGGGCCCGCACAGATACGCAGTATTTT
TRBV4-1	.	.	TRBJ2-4	CASSQAGTVKNIQYF	TGCGCCAGCAGCCAGGCAGGGACGGTAAAAAACATTCAGTACTTC
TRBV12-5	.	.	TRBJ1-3	CASGFQRTVPTPRSGNTIYF	TGTGCTAGTGGTTTTCAAAGGACAGTGCCTACACCTCGCTCTGGAAACACCATATATTTT
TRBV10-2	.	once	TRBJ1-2	CASSESGTIYGYTF	TGCGCCAGCAGTGAGTCAGGGACTATCTATGGCTACACCTTC
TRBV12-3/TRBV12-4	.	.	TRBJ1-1	CASSLQGGREAFF	TGTGCCAGCAGTCTTCAGGGAGGTCGTGAAGCTTTCTTT
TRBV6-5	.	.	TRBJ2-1	CASSYGMGSSSGQFF	TGTGCCAGCAGTTACGGCATGGGGAGTAGCTCAGGGCAGTTCTTC
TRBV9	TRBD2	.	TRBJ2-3	CASSPAGSGGAGTQYF	TGTGCCAGCAGCCCCGCGGGTAGCGGGGGGGCGGGTACGCAGTATTTT
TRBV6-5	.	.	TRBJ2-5	CARVGETQYF	TGTGCCAGGGTGGGTGAGACCCAGTACTTC
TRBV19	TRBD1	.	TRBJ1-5	CASSTQGNQPQHF	TGTGCCAGTAGTACACAGGGGAATCAGCCCCAGCATTTT
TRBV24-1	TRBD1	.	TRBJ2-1	CATSDTGTGANEQFF	TGTGCCACCAGTGACACCGGGACAGGGGCGAATGAGCAGTTCTTC
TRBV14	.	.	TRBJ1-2	CASSPSGSAPRGYTF	TGTGCCAGCAGCCCCTCGGGATCAGCCCCGCGCGGCTACACCTTC
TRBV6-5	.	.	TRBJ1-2	CASGTSGELGGYTF	TGTGCCAGCGGTACCTCCGGGGAATTGGGTGGCTACACCTTC
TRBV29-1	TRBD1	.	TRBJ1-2	CSVEKGASYGYTF	TGCAGCGTTGAAAAGGGGGCTAGTTATGGCTACACCTTC
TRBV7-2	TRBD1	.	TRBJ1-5	CASSSGQGYWPQHF	TGTGCCAGCAGCTCGGGACAGGGTTATTGGCCCCAGCATTTT
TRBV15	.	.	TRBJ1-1	CATSRGAGMSSTGWRVNTEAFF	TGTGCCACCAGCAGAGGCGCAGGGATGAGCTCAACCGGGTGGAGAGTGAACACTGAAGCTTTCTTT
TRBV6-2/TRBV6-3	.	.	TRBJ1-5	CASSYSARSSNQPQHF	TGTGCCAGCAGTTACTCGGCGAGGTCTAGCAATCAGCCCCAGCATTTT
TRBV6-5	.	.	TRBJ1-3	CASSYSERRGNTIYF	TGTGCCAGCAGTTACTCGGAAAGGCGCGGAAACACCATATATTTT
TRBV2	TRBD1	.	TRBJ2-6	CASSSHRGSGANVLTF	TGTGCCAGCAGTTCCCACAGGGGATCAGGGGCCAACGTCCTGACTTTC
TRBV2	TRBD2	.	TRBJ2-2	CASKQAGGGAGELFF	TGTGCCAGCAAACAGGCAGGCGGGGGTGCCGGGGAGCTGTTTTTT
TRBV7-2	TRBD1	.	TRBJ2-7	CASSLAGQGRGEQYF	TGTGCCAGCAGCTTAGCGGGACAGGGTAGGGGCGAGCAGTACTTC
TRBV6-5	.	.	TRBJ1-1	CASSYGDRNTEAFF	TGTGCCAGCAGTTACGGTGACAGAAACACTGAAGCTTTCTTT
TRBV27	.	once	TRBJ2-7	CASSSPGDSHYEQYF	TGTGCCAGCAGTTCCCCGGGGGACAGCCACTACGAGCAGTACTTC
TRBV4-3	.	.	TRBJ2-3	CASSHAYTDTQYF	TGCGCCAGCAGCCATGCATACACAGATACGCAGTATTTT
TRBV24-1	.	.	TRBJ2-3	CATSKADTQYF	TGTGCCACCAGTAAAGCAGATACGCAGTATTTT
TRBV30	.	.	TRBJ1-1	CAWDAGHPNTEAFF	TGTGCCTGGGATGCGGGACACCCGAACACTGAAGCTTTCTTT
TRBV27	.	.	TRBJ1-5	CASSWGTGGNQPQHF	TGTGCCAGCAGTTGGGGTACAGGCGGCAATCAGCCCCAGCATTTT
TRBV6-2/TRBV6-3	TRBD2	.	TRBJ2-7	CASSDTGTTTYEQYF	TGTGCCAGCAGTGATACCGGGACTACAACCTACGAGCAGTACTTC
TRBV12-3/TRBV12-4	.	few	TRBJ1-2	CASSYSTGSGYTF	TGTGCCAGCAGCTACAGTACGGGGTCTGGCTACACCTTC
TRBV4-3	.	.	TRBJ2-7	CASSQRISVAYEQYF	TGCGCCAGCAGCCAGCGAATTAGCGTTGCCTACGAGCAGTACTTC
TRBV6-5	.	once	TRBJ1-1	CASWRTYSNTEAFF	TGTGCCAGCTGGCGGACCTACTCGAACACTGAAGCTTTCTTT
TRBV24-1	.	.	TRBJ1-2	CATSDWGRDYGYTF	TGTGCCACCAGTGATTGGGGCCGGGACTATGGCTACACCTTC
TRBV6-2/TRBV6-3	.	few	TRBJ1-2	CASSYGQKGGYTF	TGTGCCAGCAGTTACGGACAAAAAGGTGGCTACACCTTC
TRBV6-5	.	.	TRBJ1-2	CASSYSLFPTGGGYTF	TGTGCCAGCAGTTACTCCCTATTCCCGACCGGGGGTGGCTACACCTTC
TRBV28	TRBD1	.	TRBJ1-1	CASSRDSMNTEAFF	TGTGCCAGCAGCAGGGACAGCATGAACACTGAAGCTTTCTTT
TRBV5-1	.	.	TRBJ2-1	CASSVAGGLGHNEQFF	TGCGCCAGCAGCGTGGCAGGGGGACTAGGGCATAATGAGCAGTTCTTC
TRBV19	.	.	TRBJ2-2	CASSGLLNTGELFF	TGTGCCAGTAGCGGACTTCTGAACACCGGGGAGCTGTTTTTT
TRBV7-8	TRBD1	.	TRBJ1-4	CASSRDRTGGEKLFF	TGTGCCAGCAGCCGCGATCGAACAGGGGGAGAAAAACTGTTTTTT
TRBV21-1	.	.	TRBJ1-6	CASSKALVRGHNSPLHF	TGTGCCAGCAGCAAAGCGCTCGTCAGGGGTCATAATTCACCCCTCCACTTT
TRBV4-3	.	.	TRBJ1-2	CASSQSPGQADGYTF	TGCGCCAGCAGCCAGTCACCGGGACAAGCTGATGGCTACACCTTC
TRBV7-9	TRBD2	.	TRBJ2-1	CASSLGGSGTRNEQFF	TGTGCCAGCAGCTTAGGGGGTAGCGGGACCCGCAATGAGCAGTTCTTC
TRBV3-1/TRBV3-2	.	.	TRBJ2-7	CASSQANYEQYF	TGTGCCAGCAGCCAAGCGAACTACGAGCAGTACTTC